This TCR beta chain is drawn from a study of CD8+ T cells in alopecia areata. Once RNA had been extracted, it was reverse transcribed into cDNA to act as the sequencing template. Sequenced by immunoSEQ multiplex PCR; TCRdb stores in-frame clones only, minus some. The repertoire holds about 120,000 clones, about 61% seen once, with around 30% in the top ten. Study outcomes and limitations: Tofacitinib significantly lowered scalp clonality and expanded CD8+ clones among the top 100.

A remark on this clone: Its target is unknown.

The V end was cut by 7 bases, the J end by 6 bases, with 12 bases between. The CDR3 totals 11 residues. Germline V gene lookup returns CDR1 SQVTM and CDR2 ANQGSEA. Treatment specified: oral pan-JAK inhibitor, 5-10 mg twice daily. Alopecia areata patients provided lesional scalp punch biopsies and peripheral blood. This receptor was identified in a human donor with alopecia areata. Material: CD8+ T cells sorted from blood, obtained at week 4, from a patient treated with tofacitinib. This rearrangement joins TRBV29-1 to TRBJ1-2; D unresolved. DNA of the CDR3: TGCAGCGAGGGAGGGCTGGATGGCTACACCTTC. Translation gives CSEGGLDGYTF.